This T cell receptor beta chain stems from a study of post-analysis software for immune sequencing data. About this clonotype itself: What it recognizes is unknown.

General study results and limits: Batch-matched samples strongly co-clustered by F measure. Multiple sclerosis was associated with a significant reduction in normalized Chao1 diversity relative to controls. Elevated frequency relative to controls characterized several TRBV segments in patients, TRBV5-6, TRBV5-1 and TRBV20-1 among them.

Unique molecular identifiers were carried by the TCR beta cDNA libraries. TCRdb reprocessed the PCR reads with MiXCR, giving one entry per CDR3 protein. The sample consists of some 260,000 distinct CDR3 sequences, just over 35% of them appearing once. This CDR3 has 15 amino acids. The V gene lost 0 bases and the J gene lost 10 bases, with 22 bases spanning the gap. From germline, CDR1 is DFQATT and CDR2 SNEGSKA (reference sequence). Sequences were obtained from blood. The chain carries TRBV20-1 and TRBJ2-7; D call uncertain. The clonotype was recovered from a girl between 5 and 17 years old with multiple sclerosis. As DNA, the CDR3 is TGCAGTGCTAGAGATGGGAAGGGTCAGGAAGAGGCCCAGTACTTC. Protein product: CSARDGKGQEEAQYF.